Detailed here is one TCR beta chain. Via MiXCR, TCRdb re-called the RACE reads, giving one row per CDR3 protein. The top ten hold less than 2% of the sample, which has 150,000 to 200,000 distinct CDR3 sequences, approximately 14% seen once. These data belong to a study of human T cells and chemical hapten exposure. The time point here: patch test 1, 2 weeks after DPC sensitization. The treatment was: therapeutic diphenylcyclopropenone sensitization with weekly scalp DPC. V lost 1 base and J 4 bases, leaving 14 bases between the germline ends. The CDR3 length is 15 residues. The germline gives CDR1 DFQATT, CDR2 SNEGSKA (reference sequence).

This sequence joins TRBV20-1 and TRBJ1-3, with D unresolved. The specimen was whole blood, collected in connection with sensitization to the hapten diphenylcyclopropenone (DPC). The sequence derives from a woman aged 25 to 39 with alopecia areata. Some clones in this sample may be carry-over from other donors' samples. CDR3 in DNA: TGCAGTGCTAGAGGGTCCGGGAGTGCGGGAAACACCATATATTTT. Its translation: CSARGSGSAGNTIYF.